The 14 T cell receptor beta chains in this list originate from one sample, sequenced in a study of blood T cell repertoires in COVID-19. Here immunoSEQ multiplex PCR was the method, and the copy in TCRdb shows in-frame clones only, minus some. The sample holds more than 9,500 clones, less than 80% seen once. The specimen was peripheral blood. The receptor source for this set is a man aged 55 to 70 with COVID-19, enrolled during active disease.

This clone was counted once. The chain is built from TRBV28 and TRBJ2-2, with 8 bases lining up with TRBD1. V was clipped by 5 bases and J by 4 bases; unmatched bases: 9. The germline gives CDR1 MDHEN, CDR2 SYDVKM. This CDR3 spans 16 amino acids. The CDR3 sequence: CASSLLGQALTGELFF. CDR3 nucleotides: TGTGCCAGCAGTCTCTTGGGACAGGCCCTCACCGGGGAGCTGTTTTTT.

The V gene is TRBV6-4, the J gene TRBJ2-1; 13 nucleotides match TRBD2. Germline V gives CDR1 MRHNA, CDR2 SNTAGT. This CDR3 is 14 amino acids long. The ends lost 6 bases at V and 8 bases at J; junction bases unmatched: 4. The CDR3 loop reads CASRRTSGSYEQFF. The DNA for the CDR3 is TGTGCCAGCAGAAGGACTAGCGGGAGCTATGAGCAGTTCTTC.

The rearrangement joins TRBV5-1 to TRBJ2-5, with TRBD2 matching 14 bases. CDR1 is SGHRS and CDR2 is YFSETQ in the germline V gene. The ends lost 2 bases at V and 4 bases at J; junction bases unmatched: 4. The CDR3 is 16 amino acids. The CDR3 spells CASSFRLAGGLETQYF. The CDR3 DNA sequence: TGCGCCAGCAGCTTCCGACTAGCGGGGGGGCTAGAGACCCAGTACTTC.

This chain's CDR3 is CASSLGQGGTPLHF. The CDR3 nucleotides are TGCGCCAGCAGCTTGGGACAGGGGGGGACACCCCTCCACTTT. The chain recombines TRBV5-1 with TRBJ1-6, with 9 bases lining up with TRBD1. The CDR3 consists of 14 residues. Per the germline V gene, CDR1 is SGHRS and CDR2 is YFSETQ. Trimming removed 0 bases from V and 11 bases from J; junction bases left unmatched: 3.

The chain recombines TRBV9 with TRBJ1-1; D remains ambiguous. CDR1 and CDR2 from the germline V gene are SGDLS and YYNGEE. Trimming removed 0 bases from V and 10 bases from J, with 13 bases in between. The CDR3 runs to 13 residues. CDR3 amino acids: CASSVAEATIAFF. DNA of the CDR3: TGTGCCAGCAGCGTAGCGGAGGCGACGATAGCTTTCTTT.

The J gene is TRBJ2-7, the V gene TRBV5-1; 10 nucleotides align to TRBD1. The CDR3 is 14 residues long. After removal of 4 bases from V and 6 bases from J, the junction contained 7 bases not matched to a gene. CDR1 is SGHRS, CDR2 YFSETQ, per germline. The CDR3 DNA follows: TGCGCCAGCAGCCAGGGACAGGGGCTTCGCGAGCAGTACTTC. Amino acid sequence: CASSQGQGLREQYF.

The rearrangement links TRBV9 to TRBJ1-3; D may be TRBD1 (6 bases). CDR1 is SGDLS and CDR2 is YYNGEE in the germline V gene. The CDR3 loop spans 14 amino acids. V lost 0 bases and J lost 4, with 8 bases in between. CDR3 in DNA: TGTGCCAGCAGCGTAGACAGGGCGGGAAACACCATATATTTT. This translates into CASSVDRAGNTIYF.

The chain employs TRBV18 and TRBJ2-2; the D gene is possibly TRBD1 (5 bases). This CDR3 contains 15 residues. Germline V gene data show CDR1 as KGHSH and CDR2 as LQKENI. Trimming cost V 5 bases and J 5 bases, with 15 bases left between them. Here the CDR3 DNA reads TGTGCCAGCTCATCGACAGAGATTCGAACCGGGGAGCTGTTTTTT. It specifies CASSSTEIRTGELFF. The complete variable domain, with remaining parts taken from reference TRBV18 and TRBJ2-2, reads NAGVMQNPRHLVRRRGQEARLRCSPMKGHSHVYWYRQLPEEGLKFMVYLQKENIIDESGMPKERFSAEFPKEGPSILRIQQVVRGDSAAYFCASSSTEIRTGELFFGEGSRLTVL.

The rearrangement joins TRBV18 to TRBJ2-2; 10 bases are a match to TRBD1. J was trimmed by 2 bases and V by 3 bases; bases with no gene match: 3. Germline V gene data show CDR1 as KGHSH and CDR2 as LQKENI. The CDR3 covers 16 residues. CDR3 residues: CASSPRTGGNTGELFF. DNA for the CDR3: TGTGCCAGCTCACCTCGGACAGGGGGAAACACCGGGGAGCTGTTTTTT.

This chain joins TRBV3-1 (or the pseudogene TRBV3-2) and TRBJ2-2, with TRBD1 matching over 7 bases. V gave up 6 bases and J gave up 7 bases; unmatched junction bases: 2. Germline V gene lookup returns CDR1 LGHDT and CDR2 YNNKEL (reference sequence). This CDR3 region has 12 residues. CDR3 in amino acids: CASRSGGGELFF. The CDR3 DNA sequence: TGTGCCAGCAGATCAGGGGGCGGGGAGCTGTTTTTT.

This clone was counted between two and nine times. The rearrangement uses TRBV6-2 or TRBV6-3 and TRBJ2-7; possible D gene TRBD1, 6 bases. This CDR3 region has 13 residues. Between the trimmed V and J ends, which lost 2 bases and 2 bases, there was a span of 7 bases. Germline loops: CDR1 MNHEY, CDR2 SVGEGT. The CDR3 region has the DNA TGTGCCAGCAGTTACAGGGACACCTACGAGCAGTACGTC. Protein sequence: CASSYRDTYEQYV.

By proportion, this clone is medium-sized. The chain combines TRBV11-2 with TRBJ1-1; TRBD1 matches at 9 bases. Germline V lookup: CDR1 SGHAT, CDR2 FQNNGV. This CDR3 has 15 residues. Trimming at V came to 2 bases and at J to 6 bases, leaving 7 bases not matched to a gene. The CDR3 loop is CASSLWDRARAEAFF. CDR3 bases: TGTGCCAGCAGCTTATGGGACAGGGCGAGAGCTGAAGCTTTCTTT.

This sequence joins TRBV4-2 and TRBJ2-1; weak D call: TRBD2 (6 bases). Germline V gene data show CDR1 as LGHNA and CDR2 as YNFKEQ. CDR3 size: 15 residues. V lost 1 base and J lost 0, with 7 bases in between. The CDR3 is CASSQGRGSYNEQFF. DNA of the CDR3: TGTGCCAGCAGCCAAGGGCGGGGCTCCTACAATGAGCAGTTCTTC.

This sequence joins TRBV27 and TRBJ2-5; 9 nucleotides agree with TRBD1. In germline, CDR1 is MNHEY, CDR2 SMNVEV (reference sequence). The CDR3 totals 13 residues. The V and J ends lost 9 bases and 4 bases, in that order; junction bases with no gene match: 6. Written as DNA, the CDR3 is TGTGCCAGTAGACAGGGGGGTGGAGAGACCCAGTACTTC. Translated: CASRQGGGETQYF.